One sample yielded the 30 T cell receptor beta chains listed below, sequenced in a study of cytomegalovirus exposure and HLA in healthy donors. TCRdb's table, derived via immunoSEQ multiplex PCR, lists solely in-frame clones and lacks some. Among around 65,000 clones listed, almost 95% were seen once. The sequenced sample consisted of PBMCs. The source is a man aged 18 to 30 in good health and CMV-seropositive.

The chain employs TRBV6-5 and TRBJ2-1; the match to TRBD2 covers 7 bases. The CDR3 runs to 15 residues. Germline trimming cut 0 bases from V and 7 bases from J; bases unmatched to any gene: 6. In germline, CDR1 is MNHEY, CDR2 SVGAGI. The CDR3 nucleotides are TGTGCCAGCAGTTACTCGAACAGCGGGGCTAATGAGCAGTTCTTC. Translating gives CASSYSNSGANEQFF.

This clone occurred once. The CDR3 sequence is CASSQGTSADTQYF. As DNA, the CDR3 is TGTGCCAGCAGCCAGGGGACTAGTGCAGATACGCAGTATTTT. The gene calls are TRBV4-2 and TRBJ2-3, with 8 bases matching TRBD2. This CDR3 is 14 amino acids long. V was clipped by 3 bases and J by 4 bases; unmatched bases: 3. Per germline, CDR1 LGHNA and CDR2 YNFKEQ.

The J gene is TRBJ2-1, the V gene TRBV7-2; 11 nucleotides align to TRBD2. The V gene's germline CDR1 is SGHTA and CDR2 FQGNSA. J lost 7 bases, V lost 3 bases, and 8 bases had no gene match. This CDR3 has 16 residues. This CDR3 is CASSFVLAGARNEQFF. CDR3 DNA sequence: TGTGCCAGCAGCTTCGTACTAGCGGGAGCTCGAAATGAGCAGTTCTTC.

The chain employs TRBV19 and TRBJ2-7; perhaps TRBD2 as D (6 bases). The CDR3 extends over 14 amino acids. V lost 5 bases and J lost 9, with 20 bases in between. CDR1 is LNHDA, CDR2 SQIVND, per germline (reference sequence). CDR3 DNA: TGTGCCAGTAGTCAACCTAGCGAACCTGGGGGGCAGTACTTC. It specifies CASSQPSEPGGQYF.

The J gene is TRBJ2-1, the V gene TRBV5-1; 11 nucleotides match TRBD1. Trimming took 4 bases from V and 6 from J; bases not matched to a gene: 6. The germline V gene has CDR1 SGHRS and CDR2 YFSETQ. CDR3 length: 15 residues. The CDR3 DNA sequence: TGCGCCAGCAGCCACGGACAGGGGGCTGGCAATGAGCAGTTCTTC. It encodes CASSHGQGAGNEQFF.

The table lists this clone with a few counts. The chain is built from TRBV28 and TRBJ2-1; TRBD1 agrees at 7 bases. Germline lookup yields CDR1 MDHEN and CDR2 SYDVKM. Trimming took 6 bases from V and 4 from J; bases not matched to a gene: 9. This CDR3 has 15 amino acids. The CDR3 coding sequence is TGTGCCAGCAGCACTCCGGACAGGTCATACAATGAGCAGTTCTTC. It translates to CASSTPDRSYNEQFF.

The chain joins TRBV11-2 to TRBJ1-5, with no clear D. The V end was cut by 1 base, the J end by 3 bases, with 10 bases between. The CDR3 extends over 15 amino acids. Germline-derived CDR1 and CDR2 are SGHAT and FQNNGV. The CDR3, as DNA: TGTGCCAGCAGCTTAGTGGCAGTTTACAATCAGCCCCAGCATTTT. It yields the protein CASSLVAVYNQPQHF.

CDR3 sequence: CASSEAVADYGYTF. The CDR3 DNA sequence: TGTGCCAGCAGTGAAGCGGTGGCAGACTATGGCTACACCTTC. J is TRBJ1-2 and V is TRBV6-1; D is undetermined. The CDR3 consists of 14 residues. V was cut by 0 bases and J by 3 bases, with 8 bases left in between. Germline CDR1 MNHNS, CDR2 SASEGT.

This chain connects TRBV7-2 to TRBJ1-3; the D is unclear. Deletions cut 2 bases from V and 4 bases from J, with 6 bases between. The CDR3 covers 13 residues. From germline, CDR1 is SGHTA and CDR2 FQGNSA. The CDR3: CASSLNRGNTIYF. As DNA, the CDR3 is TGTGCCAGCAGCTTAAACAGAGGAAACACCATATATTTT. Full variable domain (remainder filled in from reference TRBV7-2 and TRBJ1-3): GAGVSQSPSNKVTEKGKDVELRCDPISGHTALYWYRQSLGQGLEFLIYFQGNSAPDKSGLPSDRFSAERTGGSVSTLTIQRTQQEDSAVYLCASSLNRGNTIYFGEGSWLTVV.

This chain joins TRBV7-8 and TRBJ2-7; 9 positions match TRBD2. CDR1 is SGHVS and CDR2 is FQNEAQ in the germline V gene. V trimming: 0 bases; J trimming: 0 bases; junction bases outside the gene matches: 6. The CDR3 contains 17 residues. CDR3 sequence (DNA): TGTGCCAGCAGCTTAGCCCTTAGGACTAGCGACTCCTACGAGCAGTACTTC. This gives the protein CASSLALRTSDSYEQYF. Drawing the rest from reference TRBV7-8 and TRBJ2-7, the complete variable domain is GAGVSQSPRYKVAKRGQDVALRCDPISGHVSLFWYQQALGQGPEFLTYFQNEAQLDKSGLPSDRFFAERPEGSVSTLKIQRTQQEDSAVYLCASSLALRTSDSYEQYFGPGTRLTVT.

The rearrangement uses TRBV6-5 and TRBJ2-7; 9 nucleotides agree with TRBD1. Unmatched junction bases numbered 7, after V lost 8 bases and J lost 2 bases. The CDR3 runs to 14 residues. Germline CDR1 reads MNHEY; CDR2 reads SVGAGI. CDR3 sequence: CASQIRDRAYEQYF. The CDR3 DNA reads TGTGCCAGCCAGATCAGGGACAGGGCCTACGAGCAGTACTTC.

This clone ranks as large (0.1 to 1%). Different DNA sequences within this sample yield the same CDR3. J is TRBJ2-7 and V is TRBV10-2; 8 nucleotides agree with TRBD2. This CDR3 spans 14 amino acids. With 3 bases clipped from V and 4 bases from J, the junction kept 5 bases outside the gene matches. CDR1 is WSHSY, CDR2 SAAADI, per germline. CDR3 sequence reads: CASSDSGSGYEQYF. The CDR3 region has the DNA TGCGCCAGCAGTGACAGCGGGAGTGGTTACGAGCAGTACTTC.

CDR3 amino acids: CASSLEQGMRNIQYF. The CDR3, as DNA: TGTGCCAGCAGCTTGGAACAGGGGATGCGAAACATTCAGTACTTC. The rearrangement links TRBV5-6 to TRBJ2-4; 7 nucleotides align to TRBD1. V lost 0 bases and J lost 6; bases outside the gene matches: 6. The germline CDR1 and CDR2 sequences are SGHDT and YYEEEE. The CDR3 totals 15 residues.

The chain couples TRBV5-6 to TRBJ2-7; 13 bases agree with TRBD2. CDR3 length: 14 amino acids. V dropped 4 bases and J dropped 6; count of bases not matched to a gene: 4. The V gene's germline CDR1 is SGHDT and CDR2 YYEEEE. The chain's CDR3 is CASSGGLAGVEQYF. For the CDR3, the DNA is TGTGCCAGCAGCGGAGGACTAGCGGGAGTCGAGCAGTACTTC.

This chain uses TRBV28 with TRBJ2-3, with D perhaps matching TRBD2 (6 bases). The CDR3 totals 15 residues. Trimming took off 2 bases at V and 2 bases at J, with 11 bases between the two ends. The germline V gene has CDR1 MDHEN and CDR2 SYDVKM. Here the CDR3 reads CASSLGGALTDTQYF. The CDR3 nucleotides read TGTGCCAGCAGTTTAGGAGGGGCTCTCACAGATACGCAGTATTTT.

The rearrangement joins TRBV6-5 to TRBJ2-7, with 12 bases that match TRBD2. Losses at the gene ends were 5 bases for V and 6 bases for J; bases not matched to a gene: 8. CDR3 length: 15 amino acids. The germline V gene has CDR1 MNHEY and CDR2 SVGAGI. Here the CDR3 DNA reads TGTGCCAGCAGTCCCCGGACTAGCGGGGTCGCCGAGCAGTACTTC. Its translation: CASSPRTSGVAEQYF.

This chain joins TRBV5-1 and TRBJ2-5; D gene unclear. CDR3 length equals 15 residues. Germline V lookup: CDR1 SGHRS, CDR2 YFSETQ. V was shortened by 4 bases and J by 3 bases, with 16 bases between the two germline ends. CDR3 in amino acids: CASSAAANEKETQYF. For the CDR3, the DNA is TGCGCCAGCAGCGCGGCCGCAAATGAAAAAGAGACCCAGTACTTC.

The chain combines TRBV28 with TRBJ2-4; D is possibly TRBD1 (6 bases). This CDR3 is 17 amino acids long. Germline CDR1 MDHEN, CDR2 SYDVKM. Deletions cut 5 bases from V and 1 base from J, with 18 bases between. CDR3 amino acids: CASSPTGLGRAKNIQYF. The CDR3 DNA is TGTGCCAGCAGTCCTACAGGGCTGGGTAGGGCCAAAAACATTCAGTACTTC. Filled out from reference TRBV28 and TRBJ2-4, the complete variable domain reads DVKVTQSSRYLVKRTGEKVFLECVQDMDHENMFWYRQDPGLGLRLIYFSYDVKMKEKGDIPEGYSVSREKKERFSLILESASTNQTSMYLCASSPTGLGRAKNIQYFGAGTRLSVL.

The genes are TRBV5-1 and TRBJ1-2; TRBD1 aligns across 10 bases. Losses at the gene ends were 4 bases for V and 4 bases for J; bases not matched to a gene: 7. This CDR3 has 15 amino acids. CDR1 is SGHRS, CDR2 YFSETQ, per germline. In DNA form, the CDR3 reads TGCGCCAGCAGCGGGGGGACAGGGGACGTCTATGGCTACACCTTC. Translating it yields CASSGGTGDVYGYTF.

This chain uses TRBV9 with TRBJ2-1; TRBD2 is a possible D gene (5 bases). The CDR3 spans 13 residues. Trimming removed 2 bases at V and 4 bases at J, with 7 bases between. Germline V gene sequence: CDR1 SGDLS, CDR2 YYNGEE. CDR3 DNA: TGTGCCAGCAGCGTTTCGGGGTACAATGAGCAGTTCTTC. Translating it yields CASSVSGYNEQFF.

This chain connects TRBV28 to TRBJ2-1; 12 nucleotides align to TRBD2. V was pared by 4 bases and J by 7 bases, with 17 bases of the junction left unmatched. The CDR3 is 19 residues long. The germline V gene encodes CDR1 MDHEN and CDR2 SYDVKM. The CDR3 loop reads CASSSSTISSGRARNEQFF. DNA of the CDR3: TGTGCCAGCAGTTCCTCCACAATATCTAGCGGGAGGGCCCGGAATGAGCAGTTCTTC.

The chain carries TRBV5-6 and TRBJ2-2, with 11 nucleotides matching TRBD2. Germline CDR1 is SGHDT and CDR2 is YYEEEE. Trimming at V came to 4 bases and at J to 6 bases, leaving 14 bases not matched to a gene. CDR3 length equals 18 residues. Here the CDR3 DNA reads TGTGCCAGCAGCCCCCTTCAACAGTTAGCGGGAGGGCCCGGGGAGCTGTTTTTT. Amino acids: CASSPLQQLAGGPGELFF.

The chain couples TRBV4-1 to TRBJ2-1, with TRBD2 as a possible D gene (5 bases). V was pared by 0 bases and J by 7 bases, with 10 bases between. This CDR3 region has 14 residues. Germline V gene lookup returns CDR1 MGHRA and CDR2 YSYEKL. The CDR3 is CASSQDGLVNEQFF. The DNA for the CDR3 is TGCGCCAGCAGCCAAGATGGACTTGTTAATGAGCAGTTCTTC.

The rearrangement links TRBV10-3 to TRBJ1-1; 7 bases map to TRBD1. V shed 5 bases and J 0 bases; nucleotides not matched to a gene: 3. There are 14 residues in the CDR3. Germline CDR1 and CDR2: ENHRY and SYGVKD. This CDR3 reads CAISLGQMNTEAFF. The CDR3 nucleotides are TGTGCCATCAGTTTGGGACAGATGAACACTGAAGCTTTCTTT.

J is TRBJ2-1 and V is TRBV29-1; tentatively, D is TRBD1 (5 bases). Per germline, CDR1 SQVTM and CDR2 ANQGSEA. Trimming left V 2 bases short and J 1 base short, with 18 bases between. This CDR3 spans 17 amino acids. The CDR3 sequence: CSVEPSGSVFSYNEQFF. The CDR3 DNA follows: TGCAGCGTTGAACCATCAGGGTCAGTTTTTTCCTACAATGAGCAGTTCTTC.

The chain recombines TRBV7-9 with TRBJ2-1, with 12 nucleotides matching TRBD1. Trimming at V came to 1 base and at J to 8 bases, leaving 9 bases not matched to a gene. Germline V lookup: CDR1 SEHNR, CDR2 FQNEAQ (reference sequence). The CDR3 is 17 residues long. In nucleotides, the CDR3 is TGTGCCAGCAGCTTAGGGTCCGGGACAGGGGGCTGGGATGAGCAGTTCTTC. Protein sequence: CASSLGSGTGGWDEQFF.

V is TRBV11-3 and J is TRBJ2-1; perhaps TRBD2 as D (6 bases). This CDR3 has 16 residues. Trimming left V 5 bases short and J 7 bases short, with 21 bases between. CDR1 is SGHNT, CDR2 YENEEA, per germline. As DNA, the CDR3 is TGTGCCAGCAGCCCAGCCTGGGGCCCGGAGGGGAATGAGCAGTTCTTC. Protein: CASSPAWGPEGNEQFF.

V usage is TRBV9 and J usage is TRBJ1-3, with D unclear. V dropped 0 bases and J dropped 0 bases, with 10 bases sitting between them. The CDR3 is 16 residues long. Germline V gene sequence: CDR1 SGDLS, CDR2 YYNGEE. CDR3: CASSVEGGSSGNTIYF. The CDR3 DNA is TGTGCCAGCAGCGTAGAGGGAGGAAGCTCTGGAAACACCATATATTTT.

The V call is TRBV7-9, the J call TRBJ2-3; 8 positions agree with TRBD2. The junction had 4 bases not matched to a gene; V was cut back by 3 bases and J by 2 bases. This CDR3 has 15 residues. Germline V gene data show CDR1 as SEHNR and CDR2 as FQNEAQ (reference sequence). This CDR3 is CASSLGAGDTDTQYF. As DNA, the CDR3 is TGTGCCAGCAGCTTGGGAGCGGGAGACACAGATACGCAGTATTTT. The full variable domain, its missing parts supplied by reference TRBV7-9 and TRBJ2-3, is DTGVSQNPRHKITKRGQNVTFRCDPISEHNRLYWYRQTLGQGPEFLTYFQNEAQLEKSRLLSDRFSAERPKGSFSTLEIQRTEQGDSAMYLCASSLGAGDTDTQYFGPGTRLTVL.

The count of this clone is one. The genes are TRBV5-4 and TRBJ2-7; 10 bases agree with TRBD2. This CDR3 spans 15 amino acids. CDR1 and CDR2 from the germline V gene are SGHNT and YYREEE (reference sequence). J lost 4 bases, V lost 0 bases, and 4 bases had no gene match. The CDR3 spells CASSLALAGGYEQYF. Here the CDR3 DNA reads TGTGCCAGCAGCTTGGCCTTAGCGGGAGGTTACGAGCAGTACTTC.